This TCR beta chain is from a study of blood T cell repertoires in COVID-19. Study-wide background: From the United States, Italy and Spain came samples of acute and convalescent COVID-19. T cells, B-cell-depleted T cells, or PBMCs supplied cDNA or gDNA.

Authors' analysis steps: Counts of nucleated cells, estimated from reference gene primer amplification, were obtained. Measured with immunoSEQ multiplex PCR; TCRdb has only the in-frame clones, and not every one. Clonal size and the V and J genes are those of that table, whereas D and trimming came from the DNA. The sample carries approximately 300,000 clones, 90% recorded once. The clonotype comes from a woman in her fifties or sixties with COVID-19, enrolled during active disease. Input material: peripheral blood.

CDR3 region: CASSRQGSNYGYTF. CDR3 bases: TGTGCCAGCAGCCGACAGGGTTCTAACTATGGCTACACCTTC. The rearrangement uses TRBV6-6 and TRBJ1-2; TRBD1 agrees at 7 bases. Trimming took 6 bases from V and 0 from J; bases not matched to a gene: 4. This CDR3 is 14 amino acids long. CDR1 is MNHNY, CDR2 SVGAGI, per germline (reference sequence).